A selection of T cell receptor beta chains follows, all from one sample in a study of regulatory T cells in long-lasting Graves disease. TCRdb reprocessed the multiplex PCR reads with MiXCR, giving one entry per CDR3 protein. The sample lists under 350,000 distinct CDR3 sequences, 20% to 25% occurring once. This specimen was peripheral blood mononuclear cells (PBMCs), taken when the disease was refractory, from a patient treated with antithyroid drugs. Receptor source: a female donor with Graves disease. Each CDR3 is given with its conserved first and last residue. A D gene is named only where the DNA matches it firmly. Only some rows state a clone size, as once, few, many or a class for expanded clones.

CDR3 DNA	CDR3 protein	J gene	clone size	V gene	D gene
TGTGCCAGCAGCAAAGGGGCCGAGGATACGCAGTATTTT	CASSKGAEDTQYF	TRBJ2-3	few	TRBV7-2	-
TGTGCCAGCAGTTACTCCTCATCGAGTGGCTACACCTTC	CASSYSSSSGYTF	TRBJ1-2	many	TRBV6-5	-
TGTGCCAGCGGTTGGGGCAGGGTCGGCCAAGAGACCCAGTACTTC	CASGWGRVGQETQYF	TRBJ2-5	many	TRBV6-2/TRBV6-3	-
TGTGCCAGCAACACAGGGGTCCTAAATTCACCCCTCCACTTT	CASNTGVLNSPLHF	TRBJ1-6	-	TRBV27	TRBD1
TGTGTCAGCATGGGGGACACAGCCCCGATCTACACCTTC	CVSMGDTAPIYTF	TRBJ1-2	-	TRBV6-1	-
TGTGCCAGCACAAGCGGGAGAGACTACGAGCAGTACTTC	CASTSGRDYEQYF	TRBJ2-7	few	TRBV6-1	TRBD2
TGTGCCACCAGTGATTTGGTGGCGGGGGAGCTGTTTTTT	CATSDLVAGELFF	TRBJ2-2	few	TRBV24-1	-
TGTGCCAGCAGTTTCGCGGACAGGGACACCGGGGAGCTGTTTTTT	CASSFADRDTGELFF	TRBJ2-2	many	TRBV12-3/TRBV12-4	TRBD1
TGTGCCAGCAGAGTGACAGGGAACTATGGCTACACCTTC	CASRVTGNYGYTF	TRBJ1-2	-	TRBV6-1	TRBD1
TGTGCCAGCAGATTCGGGGACAGGGCATCAAAAAACACCGGGGAGCTGTTTTTT	CASRFGDRASKNTGELFF	TRBJ2-2	-	TRBV11-2	TRBD1
TGTGCCAGCAGCTCCTATCTCGCCAAAAACATTCAGTACTTC	CASSSYLAKNIQYF	TRBJ2-4	many	TRBV7-2	-
TGTGCCAGCAGTTTTTCCGCGGCATTTATTAACTATGGCTACACCTTC	CASSFSAAFINYGYTF	TRBJ1-2	many	TRBV12-3/TRBV12-4	-
TGTGCCAGCAGCCGGCAAGTTGCGGGAGTGACGTACTTC	CASSRQVAGVTYF	TRBJ2-7	few	TRBV12-3/TRBV12-4	TRBD2
TGTGCCACCAGCAGAGAGACGGGCTGGGAGGAAAAACTGTTTTTT	CATSRETGWEEKLFF	TRBJ1-4	-	TRBV15	-
TGTGCCAGCAGCCCTCATTTTGGGGGGCAAACTGAAGCTTTCTTT	CASSPHFGGQTEAFF	TRBJ1-1	-	TRBV7-6	-
TGCAGTGCCGTGCCGGGACCCGCGGAGACCCAGTACTTC	CSAVPGPAETQYF	TRBJ2-5	few	TRBV20-1	-
TGTGCCAGTAGTGCCCGACAGGGGGCGGATGGCTACACCTTC	CASSARQGADGYTF	TRBJ1-2	few	TRBV19	TRBD1
TGTGCCAGCAGCGTAGGTCCGGCCAACACCGGGGAGCTGTTTTTT	CASSVGPANTGELFF	TRBJ2-2	few	TRBV12-3/TRBV12-4	-
TGCAGCGTCATCCTTTGGACAGGGGGCGAGCAGTACTTC	CSVILWTGGEQYF	TRBJ2-7	-	TRBV29-1	TRBD1
TGTGCCAGCAGCTTAGAAGGGACTAGCGGGATCAATGAGCAGTTCTTC	CASSLEGTSGINEQFF	TRBJ2-1	many	TRBV7-2	TRBD2
TGTGCCAGCAGCACCACGGCAGGGGGGCACACCTTC	CASSTTAGGHTF	TRBJ1-2	-	TRBV2	TRBD1
TGCGCCAGCAGCCAAGTTCAGCCGGGGGGCACTGAAGCTTTCTTT	CASSQVQPGGTEAFF	TRBJ1-1	few	TRBV4-3	-
TGCAGTGCTAGCTCCGGACAGGAGTACGAGCAGCACTTC	CSASSGQEYEQHF	TRBJ2-7	-	TRBV20-1	TRBD1
TGTGCCAGCAGTCGTCAGGAAACCTATGGCTACACCTTC	CASSRQETYGYTF	TRBJ1-2	-	TRBV6-2/TRBV6-3	-
TGTGCCAGCAGTTACCCCGGGACAGGCGACACCGGGGAGCTGTTTTTT	CASSYPGTGDTGELFF	TRBJ2-2	few	TRBV6-9	TRBD1
TGCAGTGCCCCCAGACAGGGGCTCTATGGCTACACCTTC	CSAPRQGLYGYTF	TRBJ1-2	-	TRBV20-1	TRBD1
TGTGCCAGCATCCGACAGGGTGGGGAGCAGTACTTC	CASIRQGGEQYF	TRBJ2-7	many	TRBV6-1	TRBD1
TGTGCCAGCAGTTTATCACCGAGGAACCTGGATACGCAGTATTTT	CASSLSPRNLDTQYF	TRBJ2-3	-	TRBV28	-
TGTGCCATCAGTAGGACAGGGAACTACGAGCAGTACTTC	CAISRTGNYEQYF	TRBJ2-7	-	TRBV10-3	TRBD1